The 6 T cell receptor beta chains given below trace back to one sample, sequenced in a study of T cell responses to AZD1222 COVID-19 vaccine. The table came from immunoSEQ multiplex PCR; TCRdb's copy has only in-frame clones and leaves some out. The top ten hold approximately 5.2% of the sample, which has more than 85,000 clones, roughly 87% seen once. This specimen consisted of peripheral blood, obtained on day 0 of AZD1222 vaccination. The source of these receptors is an adult in good health.

This chain links TRBV7-2 with TRBJ2-2; a weak D match, TRBD2 (6 bases). This CDR3 has 16 residues. V was pared by 1 base and J by 3 bases, with 12 bases between. CDR1 is SGHTA, CDR2 FQGNSA, per germline. The CDR3 nucleotides are TGTGCCAGCAGCTTAGTGGAGGGTTGGGACACCGGGGAGCTGTTTTTT. It encodes CASSLVEGWDTGELFF.

Worth noting for this clone: At the DNA level, this CDR3 is encoded by other sequences in the same sample as well. The chain joins TRBV3-1 (or the pseudogene TRBV3-2) to TRBJ1-1; TRBD1 might be the D (6 bases). The V end lost 0 bases, the J end lost 4 bases, and 6 bases lay between the germline ends. Germline values: CDR1 LGHDT, CDR2 YNNKEL (reference sequence). CDR3 size: 13 residues. In nucleotides, the CDR3 is TGTGCCAGCAGCCAAGACAGGGGCACTGAAGCTTTCTTT. Its translation: CASSQDRGTEAFF.

About this clone: A read error may produce the germline difference seen at one junction end. The chain combines TRBV18 with TRBJ1-4; 7 bases agree with TRBD1. The CDR3 sequence is 12 residues long. Germline V gene data show CDR1 as KGHSH and CDR2 as LQKENI. In DNA, the CDR3 is TGTGCCAGCTCACCGTCCTCCGGACAGGAGGTTTTT. It translates to CASSPSSGQEVF. Looking up the rest from reference TRBV18 and TRBJ1-4 gives the full variable domain: NAGVMQNPRHLVRRRGQEARLRCSPMKGHSHVYWYRQLPEEGLKFMVYLQKENIIDESGMPKERFSAEFPKEGPSILRIQQVVRGDSAAYFCASSPSSGQEVFGSGTQLSVL.

The chain employs TRBV5-1 and TRBJ1-2; D is unresolved. Deletions cut 0 bases from V and 5 bases from J, with 17 bases between. Germline V gene data show CDR1 as SGHRS and CDR2 as YFSETQ. The CDR3 runs 16 residues. This CDR3 is CASSLDPLVSRYGYTF. CDR3 in DNA: TGCGCCAGCAGCTTGGACCCGCTCGTGAGCCGATATGGCTACACCTTC.

The rearrangement links TRBV9 to TRBJ2-5; D ambiguous. V was clipped by 10 bases and J by 5 bases, with 18 bases between them. The CDR3 has 13 amino acids. In germline, CDR1 is SGDLS, CDR2 YYNGEE. The DNA of the CDR3 is TGTGCCGGGCCACAGCGCCCTAGTGAGACCCAGTACTTC. Its translation: CAGPQRPSETQYF. The full variable domain, completed using reference TRBV9 and TRBJ2-5, is DSGVTQTPKHLITATGQRVTLRCSPRSGDLSVYWYQQSLDQGLQFLIQYYNGEERAKGNILERFSAQQFPDLHSELNLSSLELGDSALYFCAGPQRPSETQYFGPGTRLLVL.

The rearrangement uses TRBV6-5 and TRBJ1-2; the D gene is possibly TRBD1 (6 bases). Germline V lookup: CDR1 MNHEY, CDR2 SVGAGI. Trimming stripped 6 bases from V and 3 bases from J, with 8 bases between. The CDR3 loop spans 12 amino acids. The CDR3 reads CASRQGDYGYTF. The CDR3 nucleotides read TGTGCCAGCAGACAGGGTGACTATGGCTACACCTTC.